One and the same sample provided the 29 T cell receptor beta chains below, sequenced in a study of blood T cells in healthy people across ages. Using a J-beta primer mix together with a sample-barcoded 5' primer, a second PCR was run for roughly 7 to 12 cycles. TCRdb reprocessed the 5' RACE reads with MiXCR, giving one entry per CDR3 protein. This sample has about 1.4 million distinct CDR3 sequences; around 59% occur once, and the top ten carry over 6.5%. Material for sequencing was blood. The source of these receptors is a man between 18 and 29 years old in good health.

This clonotype appeared a few times. The V and J genes are TRBV4-2 and TRBJ2-3; D is ambiguous. Germline-derived CDR1 and CDR2 are LGHNA and YNFKEQ. The CDR3 has 14 amino acids. Trimming stripped 0 bases from V and 4 bases from J, with 8 bases between. In nucleotides, the CDR3 is TGTGCCAGCAGCCAAGAACCAGTCCCAGATACGCAGTATTTT. This encodes CASSQEPVPDTQYF.

The chain has TRBV5-1 and TRBJ2-4; D perhaps matches TRBD2 (8 bases). The DNA end is more similar to TRBJ2-7, so the J call may be wrong. This CDR3 is 15 amino acids long. CDR1 is SGHRS and CDR2 is YFSETQ in the germline V gene. The CDR3 region has the DNA TGCGCCAGCAGCTTGGCGGCGGGAGGACAGGACGAGCAGTACTTC. Amino acid sequence: CASSLAAGGQDEQYF.

This rearrangement joins TRBV24-1 to TRBJ2-7; D remains ambiguous. Germline V gene data show CDR1 as KGHDR and CDR2 as SFDVKD. CDR3 length: 13 amino acids. Between the trimmed V and J ends, which lost 4 bases and 3 bases, there was a span of 9 bases. The CDR3, as DNA: TGTGCCACCAGTGAGACCGAGCGCTACGAGCAGTACTTC. This translates into CATSETERYEQYF.

This clonotype occurred once. V gene TRBV20-1 combines with J gene TRBJ1-6; no clear D. Germline CDR1 and CDR2: DFQATT and SNEGSKA (reference sequence). The CDR3 spans 16 residues. V shed 5 bases and J shed 5 bases, with 19 bases lying between them. CDR3 sequence (DNA): TGCAGTGCTCCAGAGGGTGGAGCGGTAAATAATTCACCCCTCCACTTT. Protein product: CSAPEGGAVNNSPLHF.

The CDR3 DNA reads as TGCGCCAGCGACTCAGACAGGGCAGGGGCCAACGTCCTGACTTTC. This gives the protein CASDSDRAGANVLTF. This chain joins TRBV5-1 and TRBJ2-6; 7 bases line up with TRBD1. The CDR3 has 15 residues. Germline V lookup: CDR1 SGHRS, CDR2 YFSETQ. The ends lost 7 bases at V and 4 bases at J; junction bases unmatched: 8.

This clonotype was detected a few times. The chain employs TRBV12-3 or TRBV12-4 and TRBJ1-1; the match to TRBD1 covers 7 bases. This CDR3 is built from 15 residues. The junction had 8 bases not matched to a gene; V was cut back by 6 bases and J by 1 base. The CDR3 protein is CASSRDRLENTEAFF. Here the CDR3 DNA reads TGTGCCAGCAGCCGGGACAGACTAGAGAACACTGAAGCTTTCTTT.

The CDR3 DNA follows: TGTGCCAGCAGTGACGACAGGATGGGGGGCTACACCTTC. It specifies CASSDDRMGGYTF. The chain joins TRBV2 to TRBJ1-2, with D perhaps matching TRBD1 (6 bases). Germline loops: CDR1 SNHLY, CDR2 FYNNEI. Between the trimmed V and J ends, which lost 3 bases and 8 bases, there was a span of 13 bases. The CDR3 runs 13 residues.

The CDR3 is CASSYLGGDYNEQFF. The CDR3 nucleotides are TGTGCCAGCAGTTATCTGGGGGGGGACTACAATGAGCAGTTCTTC. The chain uses TRBV6-2 or TRBV6-3 and TRBJ2-1, with TRBD2 matching 7 bases. The J segment lost 3 bases and the V segment lost 3 bases, leaving 5 bases of the junction unmatched. From germline, CDR1 is MNHEY and CDR2 SVGEGT. The CDR3 totals 15 residues.

Worth noting for this clonotype: At one boundary the junction diverges from the germline segment, which might be a read error. The rearrangement joins TRBV5-1 to TRBJ2-5, with 8 bases matching TRBD1. Germline V gene lookup returns CDR1 SGHRS and CDR2 YFSETQ. The CDR3 is 13 residues long. The CDR3, as DNA: TGCGCCAGCAGCTTACAGGGGGGAGAGGCCCAGTACTTC. Protein sequence: CASSLQGGEAQYF.

This chain links TRBV10-3 with TRBJ1-2; D is possibly TRBD1 (5 bases). The CDR3 is 12 amino acids. Trimming cost V 4 bases and J 4 bases, with 7 bases left between them. Germline CDR1 is ENHRY and CDR2 is SYGVKD. CDR3: CAISGGLYGYTF. The CDR3 nucleotides are TGTGCCATCAGTGGGGGACTCTATGGCTACACCTTC.

This chain links TRBV5-1 with TRBJ2-3, with 10 bases lining up with TRBD2. This CDR3 contains 16 residues. V dropped 4 bases and J dropped 3; count of bases not matched to a gene: 8. Germline loops: CDR1 SGHRS, CDR2 YFSETQ. CDR3 DNA: TGCGCCAGCAGCCTGAGGCTAGCGGGAGTGACAGATACGCAGTATTTT. It specifies CASSLRLAGVTDTQYF.

This clonotype was found once. This chain uses TRBV11-3 with TRBJ2-1; 7 bases fit TRBD1. The CDR3 is 13 amino acids. Germline trimming cut 5 bases from V and 9 bases from J; bases unmatched to any gene: 7. The germline gives CDR1 SGHNT, CDR2 YENEEA. The CDR3, as DNA: TGTGCCAGCAGCATCGACAGGGATGGTGAGCAGTTCTTC. Translation: CASSIDRDGEQFF.

The table lists this clonotype with a few counts. This chain joins TRBV2 and TRBJ2-7, with 10 bases fitting TRBD1. Trimming removed 6 bases from V and 4 bases from J; junction bases left unmatched: 3. This CDR3 is 13 amino acids long. Germline CDR1 and CDR2: SNHLY and FYNNEI. The CDR3 bases are TGTGCCAGCAGAACGGGACAGGGGTACGAGCAGTACTTC. Its translation is CASRTGQGYEQYF.

The chain carries TRBV4-1 and TRBJ2-5; the D call may be TRBD1 or TRBD2 (6 bases each). Germline CDR1 reads MGHRA; CDR2 reads YSYEKL. This CDR3 is built from 15 residues. V shed 0 bases and J shed 5 bases, with 13 bases lying between them. The CDR3 region has the DNA TGCGCCAGCAGCCAAGATGAGGGGGGCGGCGAGACCCAGTACTTC. Translation: CASSQDEGGGETQYF.

This clonotype was seen a single time. The chain recombines TRBV7-2 with TRBJ2-5; D is ambiguous. The J call may not be correct, given that the DNA end is closer to TRBJ2-7. Germline values: CDR1 SGHTA, CDR2 FQGNSA. There are 17 residues in the CDR3. The DNA for the CDR3 is TGTGCCAGCAGCTTATCGTCGTTAGGGTCGGCGATGAGCGAGCAGTACTTC. Residues: CASSLSSLGSAMSEQYF.

In its sample, this clonotype was seen a few times. This chain uses TRBV10-3 with TRBJ2-1, with TRBD2 matching 11 bases. V trimming: 4 bases; J trimming: 1 base; junction bases outside the gene matches: 6. The germline CDR1 and CDR2 sequences are ENHRY and SYGVKD. The CDR3 spans 17 residues. CDR3 amino acids: CAISGASGGISYNEQFF. In nucleotides, the CDR3 is TGTGCCATCAGTGGGGCTAGCGGGGGGATATCCTACAATGAGCAGTTCTTC.

The CDR3 reads CASSFTGALSGANVLTF. The CDR3 DNA follows: TGTGCCAGCAGCTTTACAGGGGCCCTCTCTGGGGCCAACGTCCTGACTTTC. J is TRBJ2-6 and V is TRBV5-5, with 7 bases matching TRBD1. The CDR3 length is 17 residues. The ends lost 2 bases at V and 0 bases at J; junction bases unmatched: 5. Germline CDR1 and CDR2: SGHKS and YYEKEE (reference sequence).

The gene calls are TRBV10-3 and TRBJ2-1; D is unresolved. Between the trimmed V and J ends, which lost 3 bases and 4 bases, there was a span of 16 bases. Germline loops: CDR1 ENHRY, CDR2 SYGVKD. The CDR3 loop spans 16 amino acids. The CDR3 spells CAISDISQADYNEQFF. The CDR3 DNA reads TGTGCCATCAGTGACATTTCCCAGGCCGATTACAATGAGCAGTTCTTC.

V is TRBV4-2 and J is TRBJ2-7; tentatively, D is TRBD1 (6 bases). TRBJ2-5 matches the DNA end more closely, so the J call is doubtful. CDR3 size: 16 residues. CDR1 is LGHNA and CDR2 is YNFKEQ in the germline V gene. This CDR3 is CASSQVGSRQAETQYF. CDR3 DNA: TGTGCCAGCAGCCAAGTGGGTTCGAGACAGGCAGAGACCCAGTACTTC.

V usage is TRBV27 and J usage is TRBJ1-4; D not certain. This CDR3 spans 15 amino acids. CDR1 and CDR2 from the germline V gene are MNHEY and SMNVEV (reference sequence). V was shortened by 4 bases and J by 7 bases, with 16 bases between the two germline ends. The CDR3 DNA is TGTGCCAGCAGTTCCGCGATTACGGCGGCTGAAAAACTGTTTTTT. This gives the protein CASSSAITAAEKLFF.

This clonotype showed up just a few times. This chain connects TRBV29-1 to TRBJ2-3; tentative D call: TRBD2 (5 bases). The CDR3 spans 14 residues. Trimming removed 5 bases from V and 0 bases from J, with 12 bases in between. Looked up from germline, CDR1 is SQVTM and CDR2 is ANQGSEA. The CDR3 region has the DNA TGCAGCGTTACCGGGAAGATTAGCACAGATACGCAGTATTTT. Translated, it gives CSVTGKISTDTQYF.

The CDR3 protein is CASSLVRQRVGTDTQYF. The CDR3 coding sequence is TGTGCCAGCAGCTTAGTCCGCCAGCGGGTGGGGACAGATACGCAGTATTTT. The chain couples TRBV11-2 to TRBJ2-3; a weak D match, TRBD2 (6 bases). V gave up 1 base and J gave up 3 bases, with 17 bases separating them. This CDR3 contains 17 residues. The germline V gene has CDR1 SGHAT and CDR2 FQNNGV.

This clonotype was seen once. A read error may produce the germline difference seen at one junction end. V is TRBV12-3 or TRBV12-4 and J is TRBJ2-3; no definite D call. This CDR3 has 13 residues. CDR3 sequence: CAGSETFTDTQYF. The CDR3 DNA is TGTGCCGGCTCGGAGACTTTCACAGACACGCAGTATTTT.

This clonotype was observed many times. The rearrangement uses TRBV5-6 and TRBJ2-3, with a tentative D call TRBD1 (5 bases). The length of the CDR3 is 14 residues. Germline lookup yields CDR1 SGHDT and CDR2 YYEEEE. V lost 0 bases, J lost 2 bases, and 7 bases lay in between. CDR3 sequence: CASSLGQHTDTQYF. In DNA, the CDR3 is TGTGCCAGCAGCTTGGGACAGCACACAGATACGCAGTATTTT.

This chain links TRBV6-1 with TRBJ2-4; D could derive from TRBD1 or TRBD2 (5 bases each). V lost 5 bases to trimming and J lost 3 bases, with 17 bases between them. Germline V gene data show CDR1 as MNHNS and CDR2 as SASEGT. This CDR3 comprises 16 residues. CDR3 DNA: TGTGCCAGCAGTAACCGGGACCCCGTTGGCAAAAACATTCAGTACTTC. Its translation is CASSNRDPVGKNIQYF.

This chain connects TRBV24-1 to TRBJ1-2; 7 nucleotides match TRBD1. J lost 6 bases, V lost 3 bases, and 9 bases had no gene match. Germline V CDR1 and CDR2: KGHDR, SFDVKD. The CDR3 has 15 amino acids. The CDR3 sequence is CATSDGSRQGHGYTF. In nucleotides, the CDR3 is TGTGCCACCAGTGATGGAAGCCGACAGGGCCATGGCTACACCTTC.

The chain joins TRBV10-3 to TRBJ2-1; D may match TRBD1 or TRBD2 (6 bases each). CDR1 is ENHRY, CDR2 SYGVKD, per germline. The CDR3 is 17 amino acids. V was trimmed by 7 bases and J by 0 bases, leaving 19 bases between them. The CDR3 nucleotides are TGTGCCATCAATCAACAGGGAGGAAAGAGCTCCTACAATGAGCAGTTCTTC. Its translation: CAINQQGGKSSYNEQFF.

The chain combines TRBV6-5 with TRBJ2-7; TRBD2 matches 11 bases. CDR1 is MNHEY and CDR2 is SVGAGI in the germline V gene. This CDR3 contains 18 residues. The V segment lost 2 bases and the J segment 5 bases; nucleotides outside the gene matches: 14. In nucleotides, the CDR3 is TGTGCCAGCAGTTACGCACTAGCGGGAGCCCTTGGGTATAACGAGCAGTACTTC. Residues: CASSYALAGALGYNEQYF.

The chain recombines TRBV6-1 with TRBJ1-5; perhaps TRBD1 as D (6 bases). This CDR3 comprises 14 residues. Germline loops: CDR1 MNHNS, CDR2 SASEGT. The germline V and J ends were trimmed by 6 bases and 3 bases, with 12 bases remaining between them. Here the CDR3 DNA reads TGTGCCAGCAGCACAGGGTTTGTCAATCAGCCCCAGCATTTT. It translates to CASSTGFVNQPQHF.